The rows below give T cell receptor beta chains drawn from one sample of a study of OX40 agonist ivuxolimab in advanced cancers. TCRdb's copy holds only in-frame clones and misses some; the assay was immunoSEQ multiplex PCR. The repertoire has fewer than 85,000 clones, more than 75% of them found once; the top ten carry 4% to 6%. Sequences were derived from CD4+ or CD8+ T cells sorted from blood, sampled in a trial of the OX40 agonist ivuxolimab. Source of these receptors: an adult with an advanced solid tumor such as melanoma, head and neck, liver or kidney cancer. CDR3s include the opening cysteine and the closing phenylalanine or tryptophan. The order of the fields is CDR3 length, D gene, J gene, V gene, clone size, CDR3 protein, CDR3 DNA. The D gene is left open where the match is weak. The size field is filled for only some rows; it gives once, few, many or a size class.

len: 12
d_gene: -
j_gene: TRBJ1-2
v_gene: TRBV11-3
abundance: -
CDR3aa: CASTRGGGGYTF
CDR3nt: TGTGCCAGCACCCGGGGCGGGGGCGGCTACACCTTC

len: 15
d_gene: -
j_gene: TRBJ2-6
v_gene: TRBV4-2
abundance: few
CDR3aa: CASSQAGTGANVLTF
CDR3nt: TGTGCCAGCAGCCAAGCGGGTACTGGGGCCAACGTCCTGACTTTC

len: 13
d_gene: -
j_gene: TRBJ2-2
v_gene: TRBV11-1
abundance: -
CDR3aa: CASSSYLSGELFF
CDR3nt: TGTGCCAGCAGCTCCTACCTCTCCGGGGAGCTGTTTTTT

len: 15
d_gene: TRBD1
j_gene: TRBJ1-1
v_gene: TRBV12-5
abundance: -
CDR3aa: CASGLNRGLGTEAFF
CDR3nt: TGTGCTAGTGGTTTGAATAGGGGGCTCGGCACTGAAGCTTTCTTT

len: 14
d_gene: -
j_gene: TRBJ2-5
v_gene: TRBV2
abundance: -
CDR3aa: CASSEEVAQETQYF
CDR3nt: TGTGCCAGCAGTGAAGAGGTGGCACAAGAGACCCAGTACTTC

len: 14
d_gene: -
j_gene: TRBJ2-5
v_gene: TRBV6-1
abundance: -
CDR3aa: CASSEVRSPETQYF
CDR3nt: TGTGCCAGCAGTGAAGTGAGGAGTCCGGAGACCCAGTACTTC

len: 15
d_gene: -
j_gene: TRBJ2-1
v_gene: TRBV29-1
abundance: -
CDR3aa: CSVQGGFLGLNEQFF
CDR3nt: TGCAGCGTGCAGGGGGGGTTTCTGGGGCTCAATGAGCAGTTCTTC

len: 11
d_gene: -
j_gene: TRBJ2-7
v_gene: TRBV7-9
abundance: -
CDR3aa: CASSSAYEQYF
CDR3nt: TGTGCCAGCAGCTCCGCCTACGAGCAGTACTTC

len: 15
d_gene: TRBD1
j_gene: TRBJ2-7
v_gene: TRBV6-5
abundance: few
CDR3aa: CASSYSGTGDYEQYF
CDR3nt: TGTGCCAGCAGTTACTCGGGGACAGGGGATTACGAGCAGTACTTC

len: 17
d_gene: -
j_gene: TRBJ2-2
v_gene: TRBV9
abundance: -
CDR3aa: CASSVAGQSANTGELFF
CDR3nt: TGTGCCAGCAGCGTAGCAGGGCAATCCGCGAACACCGGGGAGCTGTTTTTT

len: 13
d_gene: -
j_gene: TRBJ2-3
v_gene: TRBV4-3
abundance: -
CDR3aa: CASSEQVGTAQYF
CDR3nt: TGCGCCAGCAGCGAACAAGTGGGGACTGCGCAGTATTTT

len: 13
d_gene: -
j_gene: TRBJ2-7
v_gene: TRBV28
abundance: -
CDR3aa: CASSLGSGYEQYF
CDR3nt: TGTGCCAGCAGTTTGGGAAGTGGCTACGAGCAGTACTTC

len: 10
d_gene: -
j_gene: TRBJ2-5
v_gene: TRBV9
abundance: -
CDR3aa: CASFDETQYF
CDR3nt: TGTGCCAGCTTTGACGAGACCCAGTACTTC

len: 17
d_gene: -
j_gene: TRBJ2-3
v_gene: TRBV15
abundance: -
CDR3aa: CATSRGGTGRGTDTQYF
CDR3nt: TGTGCCACCAGCAGAGGTGGGACGGGCAGAGGGACAGATACGCAGTATTTT

len: 12
d_gene: -
j_gene: TRBJ1-5
v_gene: TRBV7-2
abundance: -
CDR3aa: CASSLEGQPQHF
CDR3nt: TGTGCCAGCAGCTTAGAAGGTCAGCCCCAGCATTTT

len: 14
d_gene: -
j_gene: TRBJ2-7
v_gene: TRBV7-9
abundance: -
CDR3aa: CASSHAGSLYEQYF
CDR3nt: TGTGCCAGCAGCCACGCAGGTTCTTTATACGAGCAGTACTTC

len: 14
d_gene: -
j_gene: TRBJ1-2
v_gene: TRBV6-5
abundance: -
CDR3aa: CASSYAGLNYGYTF
CDR3nt: TGTGCCAGCAGTTACGCAGGCCTTAACTATGGCTACACCTTC

len: 14
d_gene: TRBD1
j_gene: TRBJ2-7
v_gene: TRBV2
abundance: once
CDR3aa: CASSGGQGVSEQYF
CDR3nt: TGTGCCAGCAGTGGAGGACAGGGGGTTAGCGAGCAGTACTTC

len: 15
d_gene: TRBD2
j_gene: TRBJ2-1
v_gene: TRBV28
abundance: -
CDR3aa: CASSFISGSKGEQFF
CDR3nt: TGTGCCAGCAGTTTTATTAGCGGGTCGAAGGGGGAGCAGTTCTTC

len: 12
d_gene: TRBD1
j_gene: TRBJ1-6
v_gene: TRBV6-6
abundance: -
CDR3aa: CANGQGNSPLHF
CDR3nt: TGTGCCAACGGACAGGGGAATTCACCCCTCCACTTT

len: 20
d_gene: TRBD1
j_gene: TRBJ2-1
v_gene: TRBV5-1
abundance: few
CDR3aa: CASSFPRDSETLGGYNEQFF
CDR3nt: TGCGCCAGCAGCTTCCCCCGGGACAGCGAGACCCTCGGCGGTTACAATGAGCAGTTCTTC

len: 14
d_gene: TRBD1
j_gene: TRBJ1-1
v_gene: TRBV10-2
abundance: -
CDR3aa: CASGDRGMNTEAFF
CDR3nt: TGCGCCAGCGGTGACAGGGGAATGAACACTGAAGCTTTCTTT

len: 15
d_gene: -
j_gene: TRBJ2-2
v_gene: TRBV6-5
abundance: -
CDR3aa: CASSYSRRGVGELFF
CDR3nt: TGTGCCAGCAGTTACTCGAGGAGGGGGGTCGGGGAGCTGTTTTTT

len: 16
d_gene: -
j_gene: TRBJ1-2
v_gene: TRBV11-3
abundance: few
CDR3aa: CASSLSVPSRNYGYTF
CDR3nt: TGTGCCAGCAGCTTATCGGTGCCTTCCAGGAACTATGGCTACACCTTC

len: 15
d_gene: -
j_gene: TRBJ1-5
v_gene: TRBV5-1
abundance: -
CDR3aa: CASSLMGGQGQPQHF
CDR3nt: TGCGCCAGCAGCTTGATGGGTGGCCAAGGGCAGCCCCAGCATTTT

len: 14
d_gene: -
j_gene: TRBJ1-1
v_gene: TRBV6-6
abundance: -
CDR3aa: CASSYLGGDTEAFF
CDR3nt: TGTGCCAGCAGTTACCTAGGGGGGGACACTGAAGCTTTCTTT

len: 17
d_gene: TRBD2
j_gene: TRBJ2-3
v_gene: TRBV4-1
abundance: once
CDR3aa: CASSHQLAGFDTDTQYF
CDR3nt: TGCGCCAGCAGCCACCAACTAGCGGGGTTTGACACAGATACGCAGTATTTT

len: 15
d_gene: TRBD2
j_gene: TRBJ2-7
v_gene: TRBV28
abundance: -
CDR3aa: CASSSPSGRAGEQYF
CDR3nt: TGTGCCAGCAGTTCCCCCAGCGGGAGGGCCGGGGAGCAGTACTTC

len: 13
d_gene: -
j_gene: TRBJ1-1
v_gene: TRBV7-2
abundance: -
CDR3aa: CASSIHRNTEAFF
CDR3nt: TGTGCCAGCAGCATACACAGGAACACTGAAGCTTTCTTT

len: 13
d_gene: -
j_gene: TRBJ2-1
v_gene: TRBV7-6
abundance: -
CDR3aa: CASSLALGYEQFF
CDR3nt: TGTGCCAGCAGCTTAGCGTTGGGGTATGAGCAGTTCTTC

len: 16
d_gene: -
j_gene: TRBJ2-1
v_gene: TRBV27
abundance: -
CDR3aa: CASSLSSVAAYNEQFF
CDR3nt: TGTGCCAGCAGTTTATCGTCGGTAGCGGCCTACAATGAGCAGTTCTTC

len: 14
d_gene: -
j_gene: TRBJ2-3
v_gene: TRBV18
abundance: -
CDR3aa: CASSQSPPPDTQYF
CDR3nt: TGTGCCAGCTCACAATCCCCCCCGCCAGATACGCAGTATTTT

len: 15
d_gene: -
j_gene: TRBJ2-2
v_gene: TRBV28
abundance: once
CDR3aa: CASSLRQGRTGELFF
CDR3nt: TGTGCCAGCAGTTTACGGCAGGGGAGGACCGGGGAGCTGTTTTTT

len: 14
d_gene: -
j_gene: TRBJ1-4
v_gene: TRBV15
abundance: -
CDR3aa: CATSPRTGKEKLFF
CDR3nt: TGTGCCACCAGCCCCCGAACGGGTAAAGAAAAACTGTTTTTT

len: 14
d_gene: -
j_gene: TRBJ2-1
v_gene: TRBV5-4
abundance: few
CDR3aa: CASSGDPLYNEQFF
CDR3nt: TGTGCCAGCAGCGGGGACCCCTTGTACAATGAGCAGTTCTTC

len: 14
d_gene: TRBD1
j_gene: TRBJ2-2
v_gene: TRBV6-5
abundance: -
CDR3aa: CASSTTGEAGELFF
CDR3nt: TGTGCCAGCAGTACGACAGGGGAGGCCGGGGAGCTGTTTTTT

len: 13
d_gene: -
j_gene: TRBJ2-5
v_gene: TRBV4-2
abundance: once
CDR3aa: CASSQGLRETQYF
CDR3nt: TGTGCCAGCAGCCAAGGACTGCGAGAGACCCAGTACTTC

len: 16
d_gene: TRBD2
j_gene: TRBJ2-1
v_gene: TRBV27
abundance: -
CDR3aa: CASSLIAGVTYNEQFF
CDR3nt: TGTGCCAGCAGTCTTATAGCGGGAGTGACCTACAATGAGCAGTTCTTC

len: 14
d_gene: TRBD1
j_gene: TRBJ1-1
v_gene: TRBV10-3
abundance: -
CDR3aa: CAIGRGPQNTEAFF
CDR3nt: TGTGCCATCGGAAGGGGGCCACAGAACACTGAAGCTTTCTTT

len: 15
d_gene: TRBD2
j_gene: TRBJ2-2
v_gene: TRBV4-2
abundance: -
CDR3aa: CASSQAGEGTGELFF
CDR3nt: TGTGCCAGCAGCCAAGCTGGGGAGGGCACCGGGGAGCTGTTTTTT

len: 14
d_gene: TRBD1
j_gene: TRBJ1-5
v_gene: TRBV4-2
abundance: -
CDR3aa: CASSGQGNNQPQHF
CDR3nt: TGTGCCAGCAGCGGACAGGGAAACAATCAGCCCCAGCATTTT

len: 18
d_gene: TRBD2
j_gene: TRBJ2-3
v_gene: TRBV6-1
abundance: -
CDR3aa: CASSDLAGGDPGTDTQYF
CDR3nt: TGTGCCAGCAGTGACTTGGCGGGAGGGGACCCCGGCACAGATACGCAGTATTTT

len: 15
d_gene: TRBD1
j_gene: TRBJ2-3
v_gene: TRBV7-2
abundance: -
CDR3aa: CASSTADRKLDTQYF
CDR3nt: TGTGCCAGCAGCACCGCGGACAGGAAATTAGATACGCAGTATTTT

len: 14
d_gene: -
j_gene: TRBJ2-5
v_gene: TRBV27
abundance: -
CDR3aa: CASRGYREGETQYF
CDR3nt: TGTGCCAGCAGAGGGTACAGGGAAGGGGAGACCCAGTACTTC

len: 16
d_gene: -
j_gene: TRBJ2-2
v_gene: TRBV5-1
abundance: -
CDR3aa: CASSLYPGTNTGELFF
CDR3nt: TGCGCCAGCAGCTTGTACCCAGGGACGAACACCGGGGAGCTGTTTTTT

len: 13
d_gene: -
j_gene: TRBJ2-7
v_gene: TRBV19
abundance: -
CDR3aa: CASSIRGEYEQYF
CDR3nt: TGTGCCAGTAGTATACGAGGGGAGTACGAGCAGTACTTC

len: 15
d_gene: -
j_gene: TRBJ2-7
v_gene: TRBV9
abundance: -
CDR3aa: CASSPAGAAEYEQYF
CDR3nt: TGTGCCAGCAGCCCCGCTGGGGCAGCCGAGTACGAGCAGTACTTC

len: 13
d_gene: TRBD1
j_gene: TRBJ2-7
v_gene: TRBV10-3
abundance: -
CDR3aa: CAIRGQGSYEQYF
CDR3nt: TGTGCCATCAGGGGACAGGGGTCCTACGAGCAGTACTTC

len: 15
d_gene: TRBD1
j_gene: TRBJ1-2
v_gene: TRBV7-9
abundance: few
CDR3aa: CASSPTGTAYYGYTF
CDR3nt: TGTGCCAGCAGTCCAACTGGGACAGCCTACTATGGCTACACCTTC

len: 15
d_gene: TRBD1
j_gene: TRBJ1-1
v_gene: TRBV5-6
abundance: -
CDR3aa: CASIKAGTGFTEAFF
CDR3nt: TGTGCCAGCATCAAGGCAGGGACAGGGTTCACTGAAGCTTTCTTT

len: 15
d_gene: -
j_gene: TRBJ2-1
v_gene: TRBV7-2
abundance: -
CDR3aa: CASGGGGSSYNEQFF
CDR3nt: TGTGCCAGCGGGGGTGGTGGAAGCTCCTACAATGAGCAGTTCTTC

len: 15
d_gene: TRBD1
j_gene: TRBJ2-7
v_gene: TRBV2
abundance: -
CDR3aa: CASSRDRPRSYEQYF
CDR3nt: TGTGCCAGCTCAAGGGACAGGCCCCGCTCCTACGAGCAGTACTTC

len: 16
d_gene: -
j_gene: TRBJ1-1
v_gene: TRBV27
abundance: -
CDR3aa: CAGSLSSAGADTEAFF
CDR3nt: TGTGCCGGCAGTTTATCGTCGGCGGGGGCAGACACTGAAGCTTTCTTT

len: 16
d_gene: -
j_gene: TRBJ2-1
v_gene: TRBV5-4
abundance: -
CDR3aa: CASSLGGDAPYNEQFF
CDR3nt: TGTGCCAGCAGCTTGGGGGGGGATGCCCCCTACAATGAGCAGTTCTTC

len: 14
d_gene: -
j_gene: TRBJ2-2
v_gene: TRBV2
abundance: -
CDR3aa: CASTYGLSTGELFF
CDR3nt: TGTGCCAGCACCTACGGGCTTTCCACCGGGGAGCTGTTTTTT

len: 14
d_gene: -
j_gene: TRBJ1-6
v_gene: TRBV6-6
abundance: once
CDR3aa: CASRYTGLDSPLHF
CDR3nt: TGTGCCAGCAGATATACAGGGTTAGATTCACCCCTCCACTTT

len: 15
d_gene: TRBD2
j_gene: TRBJ2-3
v_gene: TRBV11-3
abundance: -
CDR3aa: CASSVTSGTQDTQYF
CDR3nt: TGTGCCAGCAGCGTGACTAGCGGGACACAAGATACGCAGTATTTT

len: 13
d_gene: -
j_gene: TRBJ2-7
v_gene: TRBV5-1
abundance: once
CDR3aa: CASSLVGFYEQYF
CDR3nt: TGCGCCAGCAGCTTGGTAGGGTTCTACGAGCAGTACTTC

len: 12
d_gene: -
j_gene: TRBJ2-7
v_gene: TRBV7-8
abundance: once
CDR3aa: CASSLVVDEQYF
CDR3nt: TGTGCCAGCAGCTTAGTTGTGGACGAGCAGTACTTC